A selection of T cell receptor beta chains follows, all from one sample in a study of cytomegalovirus exposure and HLA in healthy donors. TCRdb's copy holds only in-frame clones and misses some; the assay was immunoSEQ multiplex PCR. The profile covers around 100,000 clones, with approximately 58% appearing a single time and about 2% taken by the ten largest. Sequences were obtained from PBMCs. These receptors were collected from a woman aged 25-40 years in good health and CMV-seronegative. Both conserved end residues are part of each CDR3. A D gene is named only where the DNA matches it firmly. A clone size is listed for some rows: how often the clone was seen (once, few, many), or a class if it is expanded.

>TRBV2|-|TRBJ2-7|-
TGTGCCAGCAGTGAGGGCCGAGCCTACGAGCAGTACTTC
CASSEGRAYEQYF
>TRBV27|-|TRBJ1-6|-
TGTGCCAGCAGCCGGGACAATAATTCACCCCTCCACTTT
CASSRDNNSPLHF
>TRBV5-1|TRBD2|TRBJ2-1|few
TGCGCCACCAAGCGGGAGTATTACAATGAGCAGTTCTTC
CATKREYYNEQFF
>TRBV13|TRBD2|TRBJ2-1|few
TGTGCCAGCAGCTTAGGGGCGGGAGAGACGTTCTTC
CASSLGAGETFF
>TRBV5-6|TRBD2|TRBJ2-7|few
TGTGCCAGCAGCCGGGGACTAGCGTTTACCTACGAGCAGTACTTC
CASSRGLAFTYEQYF
>TRBV9|TRBD2|TRBJ2-7|-
TGTGCCAGCAGCGTAGGAGCTAGCGGGAGGGCCGGGGATCTGTACTTC
CASSVGASGRAGDLYF
>TRBV7-3|-|TRBJ2-1|-
TGTGCCAGCAGCTTAAAAGGAGGGGATGAGCAGTTCTTC
CASSLKGGDEQFF
>TRBV4-3|TRBD2|TRBJ2-5|once
TGCGCCAGCAGCCAAGGTGGCGGGAGGTACCTCGAGACCCAGTACTTC
CASSQGGGRYLETQYF
>TRBV7-8|-|TRBJ2-1|-
TGTGCCAGCAGCCCGCCAGGATACAATGAGCAGTTCTTC
CASSPPGYNEQFF
>TRBV30|TRBD1|TRBJ1-3|-
TGTGCCCGAGGACAGGGTGCTGGAAACACCATATATTTT
CARGQGAGNTIYF
>TRBV28|TRBD1|TRBJ2-7|-
TGTGCCAGCAGTGGGTCCGAACAGGGGGCCTCCTACGAGCAGTACTTC
CASSGSEQGASYEQYF
>TRBV5-8|TRBD2|TRBJ2-2|once
TGTGCCAGCAGCTGGGGAGGGGAGCCCGGGGAGCTGTTTTTT
CASSWGGEPGELFF
>TRBV30|-|TRBJ2-5|-
TGTGCCTGGAGTGAATTTTTGGGGAGGACCCAGTACTTC
CAWSEFLGRTQYF
>TRBV29-1|-|TRBJ2-3|-
TGCAGCGTAGCTGGCTTCGGGGTCCGCTCAGATACGCAGTATTTT
CSVAGFGVRSDTQYF
>TRBV6-5|TRBD1|TRBJ2-5|-
TGTGCCAGCAGACAGGGGGCGCAGGAGACCCAGTACTTC
CASRQGAQETQYF
>TRBV9|TRBD2|TRBJ2-1|-
TGTGCCAGCAGCGTAGCATTAGCGGGAGCCTACAATGAGCAGTTCTTC
CASSVALAGAYNEQFF
>TRBV5-4|TRBD1|TRBJ2-1|-
TGTGCCAGCAGCTCCACGGGGACAGTCTTCGAGCAGTTCTTC
CASSSTGTVFEQFF
>TRBV30|-|TRBJ1-6|few
TGTGCCTGGCATAGGGGTTTCAATTCACCCCTCCACTTT
CAWHRGFNSPLHF
>TRBV5-4|-|TRBJ2-3|few
TGTGCCAGCCTGTCGGCAGGGGTCACAGATACGCAGTATTTT
CASLSAGVTDTQYF
>TRBV27|-|TRBJ1-2|-
TGTGCCAGCAGTACCGGGGGGCAGGGTGTTTACTATGGCTACACCTTC
CASSTGGQGVYYGYTF
>TRBV7-3|-|TRBJ2-2|-
TGTGCCAGCAGCTTAACTTTCAGCGGGGAGCTGTTTTTT
CASSLTFSGELFF
>TRBV7-6|-|TRBJ2-7|-
TGTGCCAGCAGCAGAGACACCTACGAGCAGTACTTC
CASSRDTYEQYF
>TRBV27|-|TRBJ2-3|-
TGTGCCAGCAGTTTAGTTTCTAGCACAGATACGCAGTATTTT
CASSLVSSTDTQYF
>TRBV2|-|TRBJ2-7|few
TGTGCCAGCAGAAGGGACACCAACTACGAGCAGTACTTC
CASRRDTNYEQYF
>TRBV6-1|-|TRBJ2-7|-
TGTGCCAGCAGTTACTACGAGCAGTACTTC
CASSYYEQYF
>TRBV5-1|-|TRBJ2-2|-
TGCGCCAGCAGGAGCGACACCGGGGAGCTGTTTTTT
CASRSDTGELFF
>TRBV27|-|TRBJ1-4|few
TGTGCCACCAGAGATGGCAGGAATGAAAAACTGTTTTTT
CATRDGRNEKLFF
>TRBV5-6|-|TRBJ2-3|-
TGTGCCAGCAGCTTGGACAAAGGAGGGGCGCAGTATTTT
CASSLDKGGAQYF
>TRBV5-1|-|TRBJ1-1|-
TGCGCCAGCAGCGCAGGGGATAACTCCCCGAACACTGAAGCTTTCTTT
CASSAGDNSPNTEAFF
>TRBV5-1|-|TRBJ1-4|-
TGCGCCAGCAGCTCGCAGGGCGCGGCTAATGAAAAACTGTTTTTT
CASSSQGAANEKLFF
>TRBV10-1|TRBD1|TRBJ2-7|-
TGCGCCAGCAGTGAGCAGACAGGGGGCGAGCAGTACTTC
CASSEQTGGEQYF
>TRBV9|TRBD2|TRBJ2-3|-
TGTGCCAGCAGCGTTCTGGGACTAGCTGGCACAGATACGCAGTATTTT
CASSVLGLAGTDTQYF
>TRBV14|TRBD2|TRBJ2-1|-
TGTGCCAGCAGCCAAGCAACTAGCGGGGCCCTCTACAATGAGCAGTTCTTC
CASSQATSGALYNEQFF
>TRBV19|-|TRBJ1-6|-
TGTGCCAGTAGTATATACCCCCCGGGTGGAACAAGTTATAATTCACCCCTCCACTTT
CASSIYPPGGTSYNSPLHF
>TRBV19|-|TRBJ2-7|-
TGTGCCAGTAGTATCACCCCGGGATACGAGCAGTACTTC
CASSITPGYEQYF
>TRBV7-9|TRBD2|TRBJ2-1|few
TGTGCCAGCAGCTTGGAACGGACTAGTCTCGGTGAGCAGTTCTTC
CASSLERTSLGEQFF
>TRBV4-3|TRBD2|TRBJ2-1|-
TGCGCCAGCAGCCAAGACGCGGCGGGAGGGCTGGCTTCTGAGCAGTTCTTC
CASSQDAAGGLASEQFF
>TRBV7-2|-|TRBJ2-7|-
TGTGCCAGCAGCTTAGACCTAGCGTCCTACGAGCAGTACTTC
CASSLDLASYEQYF
>TRBV9|TRBD2|TRBJ2-1|-
TGTGCCAGCAGCGTAGCTTGGGGGACTAGCGGGAGGGCCTCAAACAATGAGCAGTTCTTC
CASSVAWGTSGRASNNEQFF
>TRBV19|TRBD1|TRBJ2-3|-
TGTGCCAGTAAGGGGGCTAGGGAGACAGATACGCAGTATTTT
CASKGARETDTQYF
>TRBV9|-|TRBJ1-1|-
TGTGCCAGCAGCGTAGGCACAGGGTTGAACACTGAAGCTTTCTTT
CASSVGTGLNTEAFF
>TRBV13|TRBD1|TRBJ2-7|once
TGTGCCAGCAGCCCACACTCCGGGACAGGGGCCCACGAGCAGTACTTC
CASSPHSGTGAHEQYF
>TRBV6-1|-|TRBJ2-5|few
TGTGCCAGCAGTGATTTGGCGCCAGGAACGAACCAAGAGACCCAGTACTTC
CASSDLAPGTNQETQYF
>TRBV4-3|-|TRBJ1-2|few
TGCGCCAGCAGCCAAGAATGGGCGGAAGGGGTCTATGGCTACACCTTC
CASSQEWAEGVYGYTF
>TRBV11-1|-|TRBJ1-1|few
TGTGCCAGCAGCTTAGGCCGGGGTACGACTGAAGCTTTCTTT
CASSLGRGTTEAFF
>TRBV7-9|TRBD1|TRBJ1-1|-
TGTGCCAGCAGCAGCCGGGACAGGGAGACTGAAGCTTTCTTT
CASSSRDRETEAFF
>TRBV2|-|TRBJ2-1|-
TGTGCCAGCAGGAACCCCCTGGCCAATGAGCAGTTCTTC
CASRNPLANEQFF
>TRBV15|TRBD1|TRBJ2-7|-
TGTGCCACCAGCACCTCCGGGACAGGGGATTACGAGCAGTACTTC
CATSTSGTGDYEQYF
>TRBV29-1|-|TRBJ2-3|-
TGCAGCGTTGAAGGCCTCGAGGATACGCAGTATTTT
CSVEGLEDTQYF
>TRBV14|TRBD1|TRBJ1-1|-
TGTGCCAGCAGCCAAGAGGGACAGGGGCATATGAACACTGAAGCTTTCTTT
CASSQEGQGHMNTEAFF
>TRBV4-3|-|TRBJ1-2|-
TGCGCCAGCAGCCAAGTAGAGATTAACCAGGGGCTCTATGGCTACACCTTC
CASSQVEINQGLYGYTF
>TRBV7-9|-|TRBJ2-2|-
TGTGCCAGCAGTCCAGGGCCCCTGGCCGGGGAGCTGTTTTTT
CASSPGPLAGELFF
>TRBV2|-|TRBJ2-2|-
TGTGCCAGCAGTGAAGTCCAAGGGGCCGGGGAGCTGTTTTTT
CASSEVQGAGELFF
>TRBV7-6|TRBD2|TRBJ2-7|-
TGTGCCAGCAGCCCACGGGGACTAGCGGGAGGCGAGCAGTACTTC
CASSPRGLAGGEQYF
>TRBV20-1|-|TRBJ2-7|-
TGCAGTGCAGAGAGTAGTTACGAGCAGTACTTC
CSAESSYEQYF
>TRBV21-1|-|TRBJ2-2|-
TGTGCCAGCAGCAAAGAGGTCAGGGGCCGCTGGGCCGGGGAGCTGTTTTTT
CASSKEVRGRWAGELFF
>TRBV28|TRBD2|TRBJ2-1|-
TGTGCCAGCGTAATAGCCGGGACTAGAAAGAATGAGCAGTTCTTC
CASVIAGTRKNEQFF